This TCR beta chain appears in the sequencing data of a study of control samples from healthy donors and cancer patients. Data came from immunoSEQ multiplex PCR; TCRdb stores just in-frame clones and leaves some out. The sample records some 80,000 clones, 85% to 95% being singletons. The receptor comes from a woman aged 55-69 years in good health. The sequenced sample was blood.

The CDR3 coding sequence is TGTGCCAGCTCACCGTTGACCGGGACAGGAACTTACGAGCAGTACTTC. Translated: CASSPLTGTGTYEQYF. The chain couples TRBV18 to TRBJ2-7; TRBD1 matches 8 bases. V trimming: 3 bases; J trimming: 4 bases; junction bases outside the gene matches: 11. CDR3 size: 16 residues. CDR1 and CDR2 from the germline V gene are KGHSH and LQKENI. The variable domain in full, completed from reference TRBV18 and TRBJ2-7, reads NAGVMQNPRHLVRRRGQEARLRCSPMKGHSHVYWYRQLPEEGLKFMVYLQKENIIDESGMPKERFSAEFPKEGPSILRIQQVVRGDSAAYFCASSPLTGTGTYEQYFGPGTRLTVT.